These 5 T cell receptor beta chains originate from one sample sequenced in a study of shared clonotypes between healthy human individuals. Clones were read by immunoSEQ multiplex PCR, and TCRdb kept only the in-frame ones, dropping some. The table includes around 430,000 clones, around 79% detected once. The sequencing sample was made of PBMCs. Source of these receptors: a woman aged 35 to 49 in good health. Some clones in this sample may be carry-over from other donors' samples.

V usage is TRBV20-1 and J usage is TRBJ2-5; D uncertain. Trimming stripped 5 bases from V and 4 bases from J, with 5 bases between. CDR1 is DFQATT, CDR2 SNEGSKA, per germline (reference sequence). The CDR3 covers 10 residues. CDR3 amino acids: CSAGLETQYF. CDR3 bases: TGCAGTGCTGGTCTAGAGACCCAGTACTTC.

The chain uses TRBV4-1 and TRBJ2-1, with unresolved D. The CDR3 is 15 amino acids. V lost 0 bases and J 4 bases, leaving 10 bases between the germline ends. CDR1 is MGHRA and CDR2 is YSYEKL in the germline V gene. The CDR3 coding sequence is TGCGCCAGCAGCCAAGATTGGGCCAGATACAATGAGCAGTTCTTC. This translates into CASSQDWARYNEQFF.

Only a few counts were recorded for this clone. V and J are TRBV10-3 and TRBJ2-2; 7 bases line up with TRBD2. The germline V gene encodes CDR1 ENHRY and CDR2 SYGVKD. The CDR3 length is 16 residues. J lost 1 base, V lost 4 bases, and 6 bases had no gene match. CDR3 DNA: TGTGCCATCAGTGCGAGCGGGATGGAGAACACCGGGGAGCTGTTTTTT. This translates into CAISASGMENTGELFF.

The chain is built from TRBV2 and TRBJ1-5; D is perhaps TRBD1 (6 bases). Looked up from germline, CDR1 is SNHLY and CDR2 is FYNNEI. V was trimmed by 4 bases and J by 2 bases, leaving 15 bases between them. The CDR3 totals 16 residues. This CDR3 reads CASSVDLHRGNQPQHF. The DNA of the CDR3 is TGTGCCAGCAGTGTCGATCTACACAGGGGCAATCAGCCCCAGCATTTT.

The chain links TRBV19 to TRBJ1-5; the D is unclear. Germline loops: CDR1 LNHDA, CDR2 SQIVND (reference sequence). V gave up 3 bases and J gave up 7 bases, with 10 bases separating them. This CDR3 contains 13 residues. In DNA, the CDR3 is TGTGCCAGTAGTATTACTCCGGGACAGCCCCAGCATTTT. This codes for CASSITPGQPQHF.